A selection of T cell receptor beta chains follows, all from one sample in a study of chemoradiotherapy in HPV16-positive cancers. Data came from immunoSEQ multiplex PCR; TCRdb stores just in-frame clones and leaves some out. Here the sample spans about 29,000 clones, 90% to 95% being singletons. Sequenced material: blood, taken from a patient who underwent chemoradiotherapy. These receptors came from a human donor with HPV-associated anogenital cancer. CDR3s include the opening cysteine and the closing phenylalanine or tryptophan.

TRBV7-2	TRBJ2-2	CASSLWGQGEDTGELFF
TRBV2	TRBJ2-7	CASSDGRTYEQYF
TRBV7-9	TRBJ2-3	CASSLLWADTQYF
TRBV7-7	TRBJ2-2	CASSFQGSGELFF
TRBV7-9	TRBJ2-3	CASSLVLGTDTQYF
TRBV18	TRBJ2-3	CASSASTDTQYF
TRBV5-1	TRBJ2-1	CASSLGLAGHNEQFF
TRBV5-4	TRBJ2-3	CASTRRGPGDTQYF
TRBV6-6	TRBJ2-7	CASSYSRGRAYEQYF
TRBV30	TRBJ2-2	CAWRGTGVGELFF
TRBV6-5	TRBJ1-2	CATFPAGTGVSGYTF
TRBV4-2	TRBJ2-1	CASSRAPVAHNEQFF
TRBV29-1	TRBJ1-1	CSVMRDRGQVTAFF
TRBV2	TRBJ2-7	CASSPSYEQYF
TRBV2	TRBJ2-7	CASGRDRGTEQYF
TRBV2	TRBJ1-2	CASRTGSVYGYTF
TRBV20-1	TRBJ1-3	CSALLGNTIYF
TRBV29-1	TRBJ2-7	CSVRLLSGPRAYEQYF
TRBV2	TRBJ2-1	CASSLTGYNEQFF
TRBV14	TRBJ2-1	CASRNLEGNEQFF
TRBV11-2	TRBJ2-7	CASSLDWRRGEQYF
TRBV19	TRBJ2-2	CASSIGYYTGELFF
TRBV7-2	TRBJ2-5	CASSLAGTGGGQETQYF
TRBV7-2	TRBJ2-3	CASSLVGGLLQGDTQYF
TRBV6-6	TRBJ1-3	CASSTGSHAEF
TRBV4-1	TRBJ1-1	CASSQFPSQGNTEAFF
TRBV9	TRBJ1-1	CASSFEGGFSVNTEAFF
TRBV18	TRBJ2-3	CASSPSTGTLLRTDTQYF
TRBV6-5	TRBJ1-2	CAIRLPARPYGYTF
TRBV6-4	TRBJ1-1	CASSDSGSRPAFF
TRBV28	TRBJ2-7	CASSLGVYTTGPSYEQYF
TRBV2	TRBJ2-7	CASSGTGGYEQYF
TRBV30	TRBJ1-4	CACSRGRSEKLFF
TRBV5-1	TRBJ1-2	CASSLFGGGTNYGYTF
TRBV1	TRBJ1-6	CTSSRTGPDDSPLHF
TRBV5-4	TRBJ2-1	CASSLAAGINEQFF
TRBV10-2	TRBJ2-5	CASNPGHSQETQYF
TRBV28	TRBJ1-5	CASSFDPLTGRGPQHF
TRBV28	TRBJ2-3	CASSPSGGRTDTQYF
TRBV25-1	TRBJ1-5	CASTTQGQPQHF
TRBV5-5	TRBJ2-7	CASTLAVETGKSEQYF
TRBV2	TRBJ1-5	CASGYDSNQPQHF
TRBV6-1	TRBJ2-5	CASKPGWETQYF
TRBV9	TRBJ1-5	CASSVATRPSNQPQHF
TRBV6-6	TRBJ1-2	CASRRPEFYGYTF
TRBV12-5	TRBJ1-1	CASGLVGFEAFF
TRBV18	TRBJ1-6	CASSPPGGSPLHF
TRBV10-3	TRBJ2-7	CAISEASGGYYYEQYF
TRBV28	TRBJ1-2	CASRMNLSGYTF
TRBV19	TRBJ1-2	CASSMGGDYGYTF
TRBV5-1	TRBJ2-7	CASSSRDTSYEQYF
TRBV19	TRBJ1-2	CASSLINRGANYGYTF
TRBV30	TRBJ1-6	CAWRLDRISPLHF
TRBV18	TRBJ2-1	CASSPWEAGVSYNEQFF
TRBV29-1	TRBJ2-2	CSAGQGNTGELFF